Listed below are T cell receptor beta chains from one sample, sequenced in a study of T cells in Graves' hyperthyroidism and ophthalmopathy. TCRdb reprocessed the multiplex PCR reads with MiXCR, giving one entry per CDR3 protein. The repertoire holds about 420,000 distinct CDR3 sequences, with more than 15% as singletons. Source material: blood. The receptors originated from a woman between 18 and 29 years old with Graves' hyperthyroidism. Both conserved end residues are part of each CDR3.

V: TRBV7-3; J: TRBJ2-3; CDR3: CASSLGDRSTDTQYF
V: TRBV14; J: TRBJ2-1; CDR3: CASSRLTGGSGNEQFF
V: TRBV2; J: TRBJ1-2; CDR3: CASRTGGRVNYGYTF
V: TRBV20-1; J: TRBJ2-1; CDR3: CSARRVGGNEQFF
V: TRBV6-1; J: TRBJ2-1; CDR3: CASSRQGLSYNEQFF
V: TRBV20-1; J: TRBJ1-3; CDR3: CSASTGPGNTIYF
V: TRBV7-9; J: TRBJ2-2; CDR3: CAGSPSAANTGELFF
V: TRBV18; J: TRBJ2-7; CDR3: CASSPQSEQYF
V: TRBV3-1; J: TRBJ1-2; CDR3: CASSRVSVAGYTF
V: TRBV28; J: TRBJ2-7; CDR3: CASNLGLAGVEQYF
V: TRBV6-5; J: TRBJ2-5; CDR3: CASSYPPRAGAPPNQYF
V: TRBV5-5; J: TRBJ1-1; CDR3: CASSPGTDLNTEAFF
V: TRBV7-2; J: TRBJ1-2; CDR3: CASSFVEDYGYTF
V: TRBV9; J: TRBJ1-1; CDR3: CASSVGPGTGGMNTEAFF
V: TRBV4-3; J: TRBJ2-7; CDR3: CASSQDRDGQYEQYF
V: TRBV20-1; J: TRBJ1-5; CDR3: CSALKESLGASDQPQHF
V: TRBV11-2; J: TRBJ2-1; CDR3: CASRSTRDEQFF